The clone carrying this T cell receptor beta chain was observed once. What it binds is unknown. The sample belongs to a study of cytomegalovirus exposure and HLA in healthy donors. CDR3 length: 12 amino acids. Looked up from germline, CDR1 is MNHEY and CDR2 is SMNVEV (reference sequence). V lost 5 bases and J lost 5, with 7 bases in between. Primers: 60 Vbeta forward and 13 Jbeta reverse. Profiling relied on immunoSEQ multiplex PCR, and the TCRdb table lists in-frame clones only, not all of them. Altogether fewer than 250,000 clones are present, 76% being singletons, with the ten largest covering roughly 0.6%. General observations from the study: Looking again later, the authors saw that most CMV-associated TCR beta chains seemed HLA-restricted. Accounts indicate the classifier identified cytomegalovirus status with strong specificity and sensitivity. In vitro experiments confirmed that three CMV-associated chains were specific for CMV antigens. The authors assumed roughly uniform sequencing depth across donors for presence/absence analyses.

This receptor was identified in a man between 18 and 29 years old in good health and CMV-seronegative. The chain joins TRBV27 to TRBJ1-5; no firm D call. Sequencing input: PBMCs. The CDR3 DNA reads TGTGCCAGCAGTCTCCGCGATCAGCCCCAGCATTTT. Its translation is CASSLRDQPQHF.